This T cell receptor beta chain was sequenced for a study of T cell responses to AZD1222 COVID-19 vaccine. Germline CDR1 LGHNT, CDR2 FRNRAP. This CDR3 is built from 18 residues. Trimming cost V 3 bases and J 2 bases; bases outside gene matches: 14. This clone was seen a single time. Profiling relied on immunoSEQ multiplex PCR, and the TCRdb table lists in-frame clones only, not all of them. The table lists about 110,000 clones, 88% of them singletons. This specimen was peripheral blood, taken on day 0 of AZD1222 vaccination. The chain has TRBV12-5 and TRBJ2-7; the match to TRBD2 covers 9 bases. This sequence originates from an adult in good health. The CDR3 here is CASGFVAGAPPGAYEQYF. For the CDR3, the DNA is TGTGCTAGTGGTTTCGTAGCGGGAGCCCCCCCAGGGGCCTACGAGCAGTACTTC.